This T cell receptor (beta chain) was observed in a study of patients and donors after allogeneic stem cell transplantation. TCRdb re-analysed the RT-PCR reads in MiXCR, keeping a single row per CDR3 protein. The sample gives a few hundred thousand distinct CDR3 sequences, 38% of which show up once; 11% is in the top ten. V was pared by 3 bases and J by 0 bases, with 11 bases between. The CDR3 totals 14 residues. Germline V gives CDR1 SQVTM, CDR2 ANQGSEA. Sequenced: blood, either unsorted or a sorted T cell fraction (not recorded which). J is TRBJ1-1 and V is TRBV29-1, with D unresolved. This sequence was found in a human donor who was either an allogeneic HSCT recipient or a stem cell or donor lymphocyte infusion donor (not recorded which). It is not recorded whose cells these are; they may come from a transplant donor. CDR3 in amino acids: CSVDTAGLNTEAFF. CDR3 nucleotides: TGCAGCGTTGATACAGCAGGCCTGAACACTGAAGCTTTCTTT.